Listed below are T cell receptor beta chains from one sample, sequenced in a study of breast tumors, draining lymph nodes, adjacent tissues. A single record per CDR3 protein comes from TCRdb applying MiXCR to the multiplex PCR reads. Seen here are around 170,000 distinct CDR3 sequences, about 30% observed once, and the top ten hold 4% to 5.5%. Material for sequencing was axillary lymph node tissue. Source of these receptors: a female donor with breast cancer. Some clones in this sample may be carry-over from other donors' samples. CDR3s include the opening cysteine and the closing phenylalanine or tryptophan. A D gene is named only where the DNA matches it firmly. Clone size appears in some rows only: once, few, many, or a class for an expanded clone.

j_call,v_call,d_call,clone_size,cdr3_aa,cdr3_nt
TRBJ2-1,TRBV3-1,.,.,CASSQLLGSSYNEQFF,TGTGCCAGCAGCCAACTTTTGGGGAGCTCCTACAATGAGCAGTTCTTC
TRBJ2-3,TRBV18,.,few,CASSPPNTPRGTDTQYF,TGTGCCAGCTCACCACCAAACACCCCCAGGGGTACAGATACGCAGTATTTT
TRBJ1-2,TRBV6-5,.,many,CASSYRGSYTF,TGTGCCAGCAGTTACAGGGGCAGCTACACCTTC
TRBJ2-7,TRBV24-1,TRBD1,many,CATSDPTRGPEQYF,TGTGCCACCAGTGACCCCACCAGGGGGCCTGAGCAGTACTTC
TRBJ1-2,TRBV5-4,TRBD1,.,CASSVTQGALEVVYGYTF,TGTGCCAGCAGCGTAACACAGGGGGCGCTTGAGGTGGTTTATGGCTACACCTTC
TRBJ2-1,TRBV12-3/TRBV12-4,TRBD2,.,CASSPGTSGMYNEQFF,TGTGCCAGCAGTCCCGGGACTAGCGGGATGTACAATGAGCAGTTCTTC
TRBJ2-6,TRBV10-3,.,once,CAISPTGGNSGANVLTF,TGTGCCATCAGTCCAACGGGGGGCAACTCTGGGGCCAACGTCCTGACTTTC
TRBJ2-7,TRBV19,.,many,CASSIIPRTHSLNEQYF,TGTGCCAGTAGTATAATACCCCGAACCCACTCTCTAAACGAGCAGTACTTC
TRBJ1-5,TRBV7-8,.,.,CASSFYSGGSETQHF,TGTGCCAGCAGCTTCTATAGCGGGGGATCAGAGACCCAGCATTTT
TRBJ2-7,TRBV12-3/TRBV12-4,.,many,CASSPDTEYEQYF,TGTGCCAGCAGTCCGGACACCGAATACGAGCAGTACTTC
TRBJ1-4,TRBV6-5,.,many,CASSPDLTTTEKLFF,TGTGCCAGTAGCCCAGATCTGACGACAACGGAAAAACTGTTTTTT
TRBJ2-1,TRBV7-2,TRBD2,many,CASSLGWASGSNEQFF,TGTGCCAGCAGCTTGGGGTGGGCTAGCGGGAGCAATGAGCAGTTCTTC
TRBJ2-1,TRBV7-9,.,.,CASSLAAGPTDTQFF,TGTGCCAGCAGCTTAGCTGCAGGGCCCACAGATACGCAGTTCTTC
TRBJ2-7,TRBV29-1,.,many,CSVELFQGGYEQYF,TGCAGCGTTGAGCTTTTCCAGGGAGGTTACGAGCAGTACTTC
TRBJ1-2,TRBV10-3,.,many,CAISEPDSFYGYTF,TGTGCCATCAGTGAGCCGGACAGTTTCTATGGCTACACCTTC
TRBJ2-1,TRBV7-6,.,many,CASSGSERTYNEQFF,TGTGCCAGCAGCGGTTCAGAACGGACCTACAATGAGCAGTTCTTC
TRBJ2-5,TRBV20-1,.,many,CSASSSSRETQYF,TGCAGTGCTAGTAGTTCTAGCCGAGAGACCCAGTACTTC
TRBJ1-3,TRBV7-2,.,many,CASSLAQRKGNTIYF,TGTGCCAGCAGCTTAGCACAGCGTAAGGGAAACACCATATATTTT
TRBJ1-6,TRBV25-1,.,.,CANSEYKVRSSYSPLHF,TGCGCCAACAGTGAATATAAGGTTAGGTCAAGTTATTCACCTCTCCACTTT
TRBJ2-7,TRBV15,.,many,CATSRGRGKNNEQYF,TGTGCCACCAGCAGAGGGAGGGGTAAGAATAACGAGCAGTACTTC